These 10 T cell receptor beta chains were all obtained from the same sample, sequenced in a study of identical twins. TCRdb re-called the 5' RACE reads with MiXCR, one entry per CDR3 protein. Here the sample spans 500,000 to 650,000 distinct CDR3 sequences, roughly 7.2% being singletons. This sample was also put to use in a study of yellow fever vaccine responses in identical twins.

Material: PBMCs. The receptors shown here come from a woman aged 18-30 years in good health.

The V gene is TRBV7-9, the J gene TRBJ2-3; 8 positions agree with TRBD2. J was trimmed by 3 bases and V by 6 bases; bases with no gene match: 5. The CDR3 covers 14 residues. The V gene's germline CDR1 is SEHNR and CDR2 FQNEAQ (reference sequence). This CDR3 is CASSRRGATDTQYF. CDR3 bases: TGTGCCAGCAGTCGGCGGGGGGCGACAGATACGCAGTATTTT.

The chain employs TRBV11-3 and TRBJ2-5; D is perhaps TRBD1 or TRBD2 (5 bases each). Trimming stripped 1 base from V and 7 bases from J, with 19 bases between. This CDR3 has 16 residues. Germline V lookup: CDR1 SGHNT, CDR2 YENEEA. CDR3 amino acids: CASSLAAERPQGTQYF. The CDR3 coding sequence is TGTGCCAGCAGCTTAGCGGCAGAGCGGCCCCAGGGGACCCAGTACTTC. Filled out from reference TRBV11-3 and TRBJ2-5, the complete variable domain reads EAGVVQSPRYKIIEKKQPVAFWCNPISGHNTLYWYLQNLGQGPELLIRYENEEAVDDSQLPKDRFSAERLKGVDSTLKIQPAELGDSAVYLCASSLAAERPQGTQYFGPGTRLLVL.

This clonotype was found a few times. CDR3 in DNA: TGCGCCAGCAGCTTGGACAGACAGAATCAGCCCCAGCATTTT. It encodes CASSLDRQNQPQHF. The chain recombines TRBV5-1 with TRBJ1-5; a possible D gene is TRBD1 (5 bases). This CDR3 has 14 residues. CDR1 is SGHRS, CDR2 YFSETQ, per germline. Trimming shortened V by 0 bases and J by 4 bases, and 8 bases separated the two germline ends.

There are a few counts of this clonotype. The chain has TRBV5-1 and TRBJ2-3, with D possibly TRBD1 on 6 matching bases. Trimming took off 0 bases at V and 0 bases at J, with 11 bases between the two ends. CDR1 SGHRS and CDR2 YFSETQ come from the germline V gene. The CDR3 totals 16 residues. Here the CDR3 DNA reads TGCGCCAGCAGCTTGGCTTTGGACAGAAGCACAGATACGCAGTATTTT. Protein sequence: CASSLALDRSTDTQYF.

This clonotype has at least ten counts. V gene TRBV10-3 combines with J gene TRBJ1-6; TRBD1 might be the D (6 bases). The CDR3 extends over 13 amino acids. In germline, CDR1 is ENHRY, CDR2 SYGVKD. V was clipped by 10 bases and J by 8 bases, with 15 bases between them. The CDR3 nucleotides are TGTGCCACCCGAGAGGGGGTGTATTCACCCCTCCACTTT. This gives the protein CATREGVYSPLHF.

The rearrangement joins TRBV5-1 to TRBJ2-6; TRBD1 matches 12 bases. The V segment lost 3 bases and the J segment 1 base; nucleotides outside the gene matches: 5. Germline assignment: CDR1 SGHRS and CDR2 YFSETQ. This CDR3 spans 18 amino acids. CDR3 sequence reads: CASSSGQGAVSGANVLTF. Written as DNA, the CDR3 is TGCGCCAGCAGCTCGGGACAGGGGGCTGTTTCTGGGGCCAACGTCCTGACTTTC.

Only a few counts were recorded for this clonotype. CDR3 protein: CAISEGIRGVGEQFF. Here the CDR3 DNA reads TGTGCCATCAGTGAGGGCATCCGAGGGGTGGGCGAGCAGTTCTTC. The V and J genes are TRBV10-3 and TRBJ2-1, with D perhaps TRBD1 or TRBD2 (5 bases each). Germline-derived CDR1 and CDR2 are ENHRY and SYGVKD. This CDR3 contains 15 residues. Trimming pared 2 bases from V and 10 bases from J, leaving 18 bases between.

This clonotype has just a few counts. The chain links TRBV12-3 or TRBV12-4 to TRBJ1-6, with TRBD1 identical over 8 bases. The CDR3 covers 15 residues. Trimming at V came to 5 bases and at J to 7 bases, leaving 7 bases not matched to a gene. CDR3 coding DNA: TGTGCCAGCAGTACAGGACAGGGACCAAATTCACCCCTCCACTTT. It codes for CASSTGQGPNSPLHF.

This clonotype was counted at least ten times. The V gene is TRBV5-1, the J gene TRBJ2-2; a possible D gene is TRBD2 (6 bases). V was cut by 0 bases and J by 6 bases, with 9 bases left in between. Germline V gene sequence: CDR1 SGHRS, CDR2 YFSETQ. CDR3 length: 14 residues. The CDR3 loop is CASSLEAGPGELFF. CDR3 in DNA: TGCGCCAGCAGCTTGGAGGCGGGGCCCGGGGAGCTGTTTTTT.

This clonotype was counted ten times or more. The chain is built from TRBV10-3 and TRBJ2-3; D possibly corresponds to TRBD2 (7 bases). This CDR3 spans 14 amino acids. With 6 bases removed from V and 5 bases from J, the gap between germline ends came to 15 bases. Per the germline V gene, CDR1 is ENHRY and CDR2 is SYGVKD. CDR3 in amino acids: CAISEGGGRDTQYF. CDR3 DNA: TGTGCCATCAGCGAGGGGGGGGGCAGAGATACGCAGTATTTT.